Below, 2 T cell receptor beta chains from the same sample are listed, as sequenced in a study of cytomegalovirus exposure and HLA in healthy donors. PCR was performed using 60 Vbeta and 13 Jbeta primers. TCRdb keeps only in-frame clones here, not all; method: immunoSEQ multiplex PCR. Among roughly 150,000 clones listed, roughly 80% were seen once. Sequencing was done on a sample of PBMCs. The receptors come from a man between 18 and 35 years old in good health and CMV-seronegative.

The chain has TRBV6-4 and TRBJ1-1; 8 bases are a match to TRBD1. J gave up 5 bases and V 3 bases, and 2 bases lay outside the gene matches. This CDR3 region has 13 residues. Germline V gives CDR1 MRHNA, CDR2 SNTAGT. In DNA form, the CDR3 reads TGTGCCAGCAGTGAGAGGACAGGGACTGAAGCTTTCTTT. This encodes CASSERTGTEAFF.

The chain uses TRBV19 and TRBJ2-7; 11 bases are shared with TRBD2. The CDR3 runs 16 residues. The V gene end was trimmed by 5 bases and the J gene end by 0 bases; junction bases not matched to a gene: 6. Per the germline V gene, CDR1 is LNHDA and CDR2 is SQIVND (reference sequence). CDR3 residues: CASSLIAGGPSYEQYF. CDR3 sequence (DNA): TGTGCCAGTAGTCTAATAGCGGGAGGGCCCTCCTACGAGCAGTACTTC.